This TCR beta chain emerged from a study of cytomegalovirus exposure and HLA in healthy donors. Study in general: From donors who were HLA-typed, an early data release held approximately 84 million unique TCRs. Study-level findings and limits: For TCR beta chains, V- and J-gene trimming was later linked to a missense DCLRE1C variant.

This clone has just a few counts. What it binds is unknown. Primers: 60 Vbeta forward and 13 Jbeta reverse. TCRdb's table, derived via immunoSEQ multiplex PCR, lists solely in-frame clones and lacks some. The data show roughly 200,000 clones, approximately 83% seen once. V shed 6 bases and J 1 base; nucleotides not matched to a gene: 8. Germline V gives CDR1 MNHNS, CDR2 SASEGT. CDR3 length: 15 amino acids. This TCR came from a boy aged 2 to 10 in good health and CMV-seronegative. The source material was PBMCs. The V call is TRBV6-1, the J call TRBJ1-1; 7 nucleotides agree with TRBD1. DNA for the CDR3: TGTGCCAGCAGGGGACAGTCCGTGTGGAACACTGAAGCTTTCTTT. Translated, it gives CASRGQSVWNTEAFF.